Listed below are T cell receptor beta chains from one sample, sequenced in a study of T cell changes during pregnancy in multiple sclerosis. This table comes from immunoSEQ multiplex PCR, and its TCRdb copy is limited to in-frame clones, with some not included. This sample has about 55,000 clones, with roughly 92% found just once. The sample consisted of CD8+ T cells from peripheral blood mononuclear cells, taken in the third trimester of pregnancy. These receptors all come from a female donor with multiple sclerosis, enrolled in a pregnancy study. Each CDR3 is given with its conserved first and last residue. The D gene is left open where the match is weak. Clone size is stated in some rows and not others, as once, few, many or a class when expanded.

d_call	v_call	j_call	clone_size	cdr3_aa	cdr3_nt
-	TRBV30	TRBJ2-3	-	CAWTGESTDTQYF	TGTGCCTGGACGGGGGAGAGCACAGATACGCAGTATTTT
TRBD2	TRBV29-1	TRBJ2-7	-	CSVRSSGPYEQYF	TGCAGCGTTAGGTCTAGCGGGCCCTACGAGCAGTACTTC
-	TRBV2	TRBJ2-7	-	CASEPGQTYEQYF	TGTGCCAGCGAGCCGGGACAAACGTACGAGCAGTACTTC
-	TRBV5-4	TRBJ2-3	-	CASSLVADTDTQYF	TGTGCCAGCAGCTTGGTAGCGGATACAGATACGCAGTATTTT
TRBD1	TRBV7-9	TRBJ2-3	-	CASSPRGQGAKFGTDTQYF	TGTGCCAGCAGCCCAAGGGGACAGGGGGCGAAGTTCGGCACAGATACGCAGTATTTT
TRBD2	TRBV13	TRBJ2-5	-	CASSPSGHGGQETQYF	TGTGCCAGCAGCCCTAGCGGGCACGGAGGACAAGAGACCCAGTACTTC
-	TRBV28	TRBJ2-7	-	CASIPGPGSYEQYF	TGTGCCAGCATCCCCGGCCCGGGGTCCTACGAGCAGTACTTC
-	TRBV30	TRBJ2-7	-	CAWSAGLLSYEQYF	TGTGCCTGGAGTGCAGGTTTACTCTCCTACGAGCAGTACTTC
-	TRBV25-1	TRBJ2-7	-	CASSDPSSNYEQYF	TGTGCCAGCAGTGATCCTAGCTCAAACTACGAGCAGTACTTC
-	TRBV4-1	TRBJ2-7	once	CASSQSPKSEQYF	TGCGCCAGCAGCCAATCTCCTAAGAGCGAGCAGTACTTC
TRBD2	TRBV28	TRBJ2-7	few	CASSLLGTSGMSYEQYF	TGTGCCAGCAGTTTATTGGGGACTAGCGGGATGTCCTACGAGCAGTACTTC
-	TRBV27	TRBJ1-2	few	CASSLNPTRGLNYGYTF	TGTGCCAGCAGTTTAAATCCTACACGCGGACTGAACTATGGCTACACCTTC
-	TRBV4-1	TRBJ2-7	-	CASSQDRMGAYEQYF	TGCGCCAGCAGCCAAGATCGGATGGGCGCCTACGAGCAGTACTTC
TRBD2	TRBV7-9	TRBJ2-1	-	CASSLALAGGPGEQFF	TGTGCCAGCAGCTTAGCCCTAGCGGGAGGGCCGGGGGAGCAGTTCTTC
-	TRBV13	TRBJ1-1	-	CASSLGSGLNTEAFF	TGTGCCAGCAGCTTAGGTTCAGGATTGAACACTGAAGCTTTCTTT
TRBD1	TRBV27	TRBJ1-5	once	CASSLTGSNQPQHF	TGTGCCAGCAGCCTGACAGGGAGCAATCAGCCCCAGCATTTT
TRBD1	TRBV10-3	TRBJ2-1	-	CAISESRTGSDEQFF	TGTGCCATCAGTGAGTCGAGGACAGGGTCCGATGAGCAGTTCTTC
TRBD2	TRBV27	TRBJ2-5	-	CASRGLAEQETQYF	TGTGCCAGCAGGGGGCTAGCGGAGCAAGAGACCCAGTACTTC
-	TRBV7-9	TRBJ2-5	-	CASSLANGGIYQETQYF	TGTGCCAGCAGCTTAGCCAACGGGGGAATTTACCAAGAGACCCAGTACTTC
TRBD2	TRBV6-4	TRBJ2-1	-	CASSELWPSGYNEQFF	TGTGCCAGCAGTGAGCTTTGGCCTAGCGGATACAATGAGCAGTTCTTC
-	TRBV7-3	TRBJ2-3	-	CASSPRDTDTQYF	TGTGCCAGCAGCCCTCGAGATACAGATACGCAGTATTTT
-	TRBV9	TRBJ2-1	-	CASSGLREQFF	TGTGCCAGCAGCGGATTGAGGGAGCAGTTCTTC
-	TRBV25-1	TRBJ1-5	-	CASSDRFRGSPQPQHF	TGTGCCAGCAGTGATCGGTTTAGAGGGAGCCCTCAGCCCCAGCATTTT
TRBD2	TRBV10-1	TRBJ2-7	few	CASSSGSYEQYF	TGCGCCAGCTCTAGCGGCTCCTACGAGCAGTACTTC
-	TRBV10-2	TRBJ2-7	-	CASSERRGLSYEQYF	TGCGCCAGCAGTGAGCGAAGGGGACTCTCCTACGAGCAGTACTTC
TRBD2	TRBV23-1	TRBJ2-3	-	CASSWKAGTSGRGDTQYF	TGCGCCAGCAGCTGGAAGGCCGGGACTAGCGGGAGGGGGGATACGCAGTATTTT
TRBD1	TRBV6-4	TRBJ2-2	-	CASSDTGENTGELFF	TGTGCCAGCAGTGACACAGGGGAGAACACCGGGGAGCTGTTTTTT
TRBD1	TRBV19	TRBJ1-4	once	CASSARDRVNEKLFF	TGTGCCAGTAGTGCCCGGGACAGGGTGAATGAAAAACTGTTTTTT
TRBD2	TRBV4-1	TRBJ2-7	-	CASSQERTSGVEQYF	TGCGCCAGCAGCCAAGAAAGGACTAGCGGGGTCGAGCAGTACTTC